The 7 T cell receptor beta chains in this list originate from one sample, sequenced in a study of T cells in Graves' hyperthyroidism and ophthalmopathy. RNA transcripts yielded amplified TCR beta CDR3 regions. The primer set for the first-round RT-PCR of the TCR CDR3 was HTBI. TCRdb recomputed calls from the multiplex PCR reads with MiXCR, one row per CDR3 protein. The sample records a few hundred thousand distinct CDR3 sequences, around 25% being singletons. The sample comprised blood. These receptors were taken from a man aged 50-60 years with Graves' hyperthyroidism.

J is TRBJ2-3 and V is TRBV18, with 7 positions matching TRBD1. The junction had 15 bases not matched to a gene; V was cut back by 4 bases and J by 8 bases. Germline CDR1 is KGHSH and CDR2 is LQKENI. The CDR3 is 16 residues long. The CDR3 region has the DNA TGTGCCAGCTCACTTAACCGGGACAGCCAAGGGGTTACGCAGTATTTT. It codes for CASSLNRDSQGVTQYF.

Many counts were recorded for this clonotype. This sequence joins TRBV3-1 and TRBJ1-2; TRBD1 aligns across 9 bases. The CDR3 length is 15 residues. After removal of 4 bases from V and 4 bases from J, the junction contained 7 bases not matched to a gene. In germline, CDR1 is LGHDT, CDR2 YNNKEL (reference sequence). The CDR3 loop reads CASSPWTGVTYGYTF. CDR3 nucleotides: TGTGCCAGCAGCCCCTGGACAGGGGTGACCTATGGCTACACCTTC.

This chain uses TRBV20-1 with TRBJ2-7; D gene ambiguous. The CDR3 runs to 12 residues. Trimming stripped 1 base from V and 5 bases from J, with 9 bases between. The germline V gene encodes CDR1 DFQATT and CDR2 SNEGSKA (reference sequence). The CDR3 DNA follows: TGCAGTGCTAGAGTAGGGTTTGACGAGCAGTACTTC. Residues: CSARVGFDEQYF.

The CDR3 is CASSTGTSGINPEQFF. The CDR3 coding sequence is TGTGCCAGCAGTACCGGGACTAGCGGGATTAACCCTGAGCAGTTCTTC. V gene TRBV7-3 combines with J gene TRBJ2-1, with 13 bases fitting TRBD2. The germline CDR1 and CDR2 sequences are SGHTA and FQGTGA. The CDR3 loop spans 16 amino acids. Unmatched junction bases numbered 11, after V lost 6 bases and J lost 9 bases. Full variable domain (remainder filled in from reference TRBV7-3 and TRBJ2-1): GAGVSQTPSNKVTEKGKYVELRCDPISGHTALYWYRQSLGQGPEFLIYFQGTGAADDSGLPNDRFFAVRPEGSVSTLKIQRTERGDSAVYLCASSTGTSGINPEQFFGPGTRLTVL.

At least ten counts were recorded for this clonotype. The gene calls are TRBV5-1 and TRBJ2-3; D gene unclear. Trimming removed 0 bases at V and 2 bases at J, with 7 bases between. The CDR3 runs to 14 residues. Germline CDR1 is SGHRS and CDR2 is YFSETQ. As DNA, the CDR3 is TGCGCCAGCAGCTTGGAACACCCCACAGATACGCAGTATTTT. Residues: CASSLEHPTDTQYF.

Ten or more counts support this clonotype. The chain uses TRBV9 and TRBJ2-1; 10 nucleotides agree with TRBD2. V lost 2 bases and J lost 4; bases outside the gene matches: 9. The CDR3 is made up of 17 amino acids. CDR1 SGDLS and CDR2 YYNGEE come from the germline V gene. The CDR3 reads CASSVSSGAGGYNEQFF. As DNA, the CDR3 is TGTGCCAGCAGCGTCAGTTCAGGAGCGGGAGGGTACAATGAGCAGTTCTTC. Combining the CDR3 with reference TRBV9 and TRBJ2-1 gives the whole variable domain DSGVTQTPKHLITATGQRVTLRCSPRSGDLSVYWYQQSLDQGLQFLIQYYNGEERAKGNILERFSAQQFPDLHSELNLSSLELGDSALYFCASSVSSGAGGYNEQFFGPGTRLTVL.

CDR3 loop: CASSVDSGRGETQYF. The CDR3 bases are TGTGCCAGCAGCGTAGACAGCGGGAGAGGGGAGACCCAGTACTTC. This sequence joins TRBV9 and TRBJ2-5; the match to TRBD2 covers 8 bases. With V trimmed by 0 bases and J by 5 bases, 6 bases remained unmatched. The V gene's germline CDR1 is SGDLS and CDR2 YYNGEE. This CDR3 region has 15 residues.